The sequence of this TCR beta chain was determined in a study of T cells in women clearing cervical HPV infection (dated by TCRdb to the late 2010s). Background for the entire study: The cases were roughly 23 women with histologically confirmed HPV16-related CIN3 or worse, and 2 of those women had invasive cancers. An exploratory proof-of-principle case-control study, nested within the Guanacaste HPV Natural History Study in Costa Rica, was conducted to compare TCR repertoires across cervical HPV16 outcomes. Quality controls consisted of five blinded duplicates per group, for a total of some 60 samples made up of around 50 participants and about ten replicates. The controls were about 25 women whose single incident HPV16 infection cleared within 12 months with no development of precancer or cancer. Among cases, blood sampling came a median of about 150 days after lesion detection, with an interquartile range of roughly 90 to 230 days. Cases had a median age of about 34 years and controls had a median age of about 37, with no significant differences in baseline characteristics. The parent cohort enrolled around 10,000 women aged 18 or older in Guanacaste, Costa Rica, during about 1993 to 1995 and followed them for 7 to 8 years. Since HLA typing was available for only a few women, HLA type could not be ruled out as a confounder. Blood from cases was collected at the visit at which the lesion was first identified, whereas blood from controls was collected once infection was no longer detected. Cases were matched to controls by age within five years and by the year the sample was collected.

Per the germline V gene, SGHTA is the CDR1 and FQGNSA is the CDR2. V gives up 8 bases and J gives up 0 bases, and the segment between their germline ends measures 16 bases. The CDR3 contains 15 residues, cysteine and phenylalanine counted. Part of the CDR3 DNA is given, 36 bases translated from base 1. TCR beta CDR3 regions were amplified by multiplex PCR using the immunoSEQ assay from an average of about 1,200 ng genomic DNA per sample. Primer bias was corrected in the assay by using a complete synthetic TCR repertoire to establish an amplification baseline. Amplicons were sequenced on the Illumina platform. The paper's processing steps were these. Sequences were error-corrected by clustering with frequency ratios and a modified nearest-neighbor algorithm and were then analyzed in the immunoSEQ Analyzer with IMGT gene definitions. TCR richness and evenness were averaged over 20 rarefaction repeats at each rarefaction depth, excluding samples with fewer sequences than the depth. Relative abundances of V, D and J genes were compared between groups using Wilcoxon rank sum tests, with FDR correction applied. An intraclass correlation of 95% to 97% for TCR richness and an average of around 82% across 65 or so gene segments were obtained from the blinded duplicates. Not all clones reach the TCRdb copy of this immuneACCESS table, which keeps in-frame sequences only. Checked studies attribute under half of the gap to unresolved V genes and leave the rest unexplained. V and J calls and clone size come straight from that table; D and trimming were deduced from the DNA. The sample table records 25,000 or so clones. The top ten clones comprise about 9.1% of the sample.

Study-level results and caveats: Lower TRBV6-7 relative abundance was observed in cases than in controls (around 0.1% versus 0.15%; Bonferroni P = 0.0008). TCR repertoire richness was significantly higher in CIN3+ cases than in controls across sequencing depths, while evenness did not differ. Random forest classifiers combining richness and V gene abundances distinguished cases from controls with an estimated AUC of approximately 0.83. The cross-sectional design could not show whether the associations came before the infection or were a result of it, and neither effector/memory subsets nor HPV-specific T cells were isolated. Because the number of T cells in each sample was unknown, differences in richness could reflect differing T-cell content rather than repertoire biology.

Every participant had a single incident cervical HPV16 infection, and women with prevalent HPV16 infections were excluded. Cervical HPV DNA was detected by MY09/MY11 PCR, and genotyping was performed by dot-blot hybridization. Fifteen mL of heparinized blood were centrifuged, and the buffy coat was aliquoted, frozen at -30°C, then stored at -80°C. Genomic DNA was extracted from buffy coat specimens using QIAGEN kits. In the case of this clone: There is no known antigen for this receptor. The read stops 3 residues short of the end of the CDR3; the missing end is completed from the germline J gene. The sample carries other DNA sequences with the same CDR3.

Sequencing was carried out using blood buffy coat. This clonotype was obtained from a woman aged 18-70 years with a cervical HPV16 infection that either progressed to CIN3+ or cleared (not recorded which). Recombination linked TRBV7-2 to TRBJ2-5; tentative D gene TRBD2, with 6 bases matching. CDR3 DNA, as far as it was read: TGTGCCAGCGCCGCGACACGGGGGTACCAAGAGACC. This sequence encodes CASAATRGYQET. The whole CDR3 region reads CASAATRGYQETQYF.